The entry below describes one T cell receptor beta chain. Its antigen is undetermined. The trim removed 6 bases at V and 1 base at J, leaving 6 bases unmatched. The CDR3 contains 14 residues. Germline V gene sequence: CDR1 MNHEY, CDR2 SMNVEV (reference sequence). Sequencing used immunoSEQ multiplex PCR; TCRdb keeps in-frame clones, though not all of them. The table records hundreds of thousands of clones, roughly 84% of them present only once. The sample belongs to a study of cytomegalovirus exposure and HLA in healthy donors. General observations from the study: Researchers catalogued over 150 TCR beta chains as cytomegalovirus-associated. In the approximately 130 validation repertoires, a later analysis found that first-cohort TCR clusters tended to co-occur.

V usage is TRBV27 and J usage is TRBJ2-7; 7 bases align to TRBD1. The sample consisted of PBMCs. This clonotype was obtained from a woman in her late teens or twenties in good health and CMV-seropositive. The CDR3 nucleotides are TGTGCCAGCAGAACCGGGACAGATTCCTACGAGCAGTACTTC. Amino acid sequence: CASRTGTDSYEQYF.